This T cell receptor (beta chain) is drawn from a study of T-cell reconstitution after alpha-beta-depleted transplantation in children. The sample holds a few counts of this clonotype. The antigen remains undetermined. Researchers prepared the TCRbeta library using unique molecular identifiers, the study reports. TCRdb reanalysed the PCR reads using MiXCR and keeps one entry per CDR3 protein. The sample has about 980,000 distinct CDR3 sequences, about 29% seen once. Study outcomes and limitations: T-cell numbers and diversity, one year after transplant, stemmed largely from T cells that were newly produced.

Source: PBMCs, mostly from graft donor cells, taken 360 days after TCRalphabeta/CD19-depleted stem cell transplant. This clonotype was obtained from a boy in the first two years of life who had a stem cell transplant for SCID, so the T cells may come from the graft donor.

CDR3 nucleotide sequence: TGCAGTGGGGAGGGGGGCGGCACAGATACGCAGTATTTT. Its protein is CSGEGGGTDTQYF. The V and J genes are TRBV20-1 and TRBJ2-3; a possible D gene is TRBD2 (7 bases). Germline-derived CDR1 and CDR2 are DFQATT and SNEGSKA (reference sequence). V gave up 7 bases and J gave up 1 base, with 12 bases separating them. The CDR3 has 13 residues.